A single TCR beta chain is shown here with its context. The record originates from a study of T cell changes during pregnancy in multiple sclerosis. V lost 6 bases, J lost 5 bases, and 3 bases stayed unmatched. Germline V gene sequence: CDR1 LNHDA, CDR2 SQIVND (reference sequence). This CDR3 contains 14 residues. Clones were read by immunoSEQ multiplex PCR, and TCRdb kept only the in-frame ones, dropping some. The sample has 13,000 or so clones, 85% to 95% seen once; the top ten hold 2.5% to 3%. The receptor was isolated from a female donor in good health, enrolled as a control in a pregnancy study. The specimen comprised peripheral blood, sampled in the second trimester of pregnancy. This sequence joins TRBV19 and TRBJ2-7, with TRBD2 identical over 14 bases. DNA for the CDR3: TGTGCCAGTAGCGGGACTAGCGGGAGCGACGAGCAGTACTTC. Protein sequence: CASSGTSGSDEQYF.